Listed here are 17 T cell receptor beta chains from one sample, sequenced in a study of blood T cells in healthy people across ages. A sample-barcoded 5' primer and a J-beta primer mix were used in a second PCR of roughly 7 to 11 cycles. TCRdb recomputed calls from the 5' RACE reads with MiXCR, one row per CDR3 protein. The sample includes about 780,000 distinct CDR3 sequences, under 30% of them seen just once. The same data also went into a second study, on T cells of mothers and their children.

The specimen was blood. The receptor source for this set is a boy younger than 18 in good health.

The chain joins TRBV7-9 to TRBJ2-5, with 9 bases that match TRBD1. The trim removed 7 bases at V and 7 bases at J, leaving 13 bases unmatched. This CDR3 is 15 amino acids long. The germline gives CDR1 SEHNR, CDR2 FQNEAQ (reference sequence). This chain's CDR3 is CASTGGQGLQLTQYF. The CDR3 DNA reads TGTGCCAGCACCGGGGGACAGGGTCTCCAGTTGACCCAGTACTTC. The entire variable domain, with the rest obtained from reference TRBV7-9 and TRBJ2-5, is as follows: DTGVSQNPRHKITKRGQNVTFRCDPISEHNRLYWYRQTLGQGPEFLTYFQNEAQLEKSRLLSDRFSAERPKGSFSTLEIQRTEQGDSAMYLCASTGGQGLQLTQYFGPGTRLLVL.

CDR3 sequence reads: CASSSPRSLGEKLFF. CDR3 DNA sequence: TGTGCCAGCAGTAGTCCCCGCAGCCTAGGGGAAAAACTGTTTTTT. The rearrangement uses TRBV6-5 and TRBJ1-4; D gene unclear. Trimming stripped 5 bases from V and 8 bases from J, with 18 bases between. The CDR3 spans 15 residues. Per germline, CDR1 MNHEY and CDR2 SVGAGI.

This rearrangement joins TRBV6-6 to TRBJ2-3, with a tentative D call TRBD2 (5 bases). Germline CDR1 reads MNHNY; CDR2 reads SVGAGI (reference sequence). This CDR3 has 15 residues. Trimming stripped 2 bases from V and 5 bases from J, with 14 bases between. The chain's CDR3 is CASSYETNEGDTQYF. The CDR3 nucleotides read TGTGCCAGCAGTTACGAGACTAACGAGGGAGATACGCAGTATTTT.

This clonotype was counted only a few times. The V call is TRBV5-1, the J call TRBJ2-1, with 9 bases identical to TRBD1. Germline V gene sequence: CDR1 SGHRS, CDR2 YFSETQ. J was trimmed by 5 bases and V by 3 bases; bases with no gene match: 18. The CDR3 has 19 amino acids. The CDR3 sequence is CASSSSYASGQGSHNEQFF. The CDR3 DNA reads as TGCGCCAGCAGCTCATCTTATGCAAGCGGACAGGGGTCCCACAATGAGCAGTTCTTC.

This clonotype was observed a few times. The V call is TRBV27, the J call TRBJ2-5; D unclear. The CDR3 sequence is 14 residues long. V was trimmed by 0 bases and J by 3 bases, leaving 8 bases between them. Germline V gene lookup returns CDR1 MNHEY and CDR2 SMNVEV (reference sequence). The CDR3 here is CASSLSSGKETQYF. The CDR3, as DNA: TGTGCCAGCAGTTTATCATCTGGAAAAGAGACCCAGTACTTC.

This clonotype occurred a few times. The J gene is TRBJ2-7, the V gene TRBV6-6; D tentatively reads TRBD1 or TRBD2 (5 bases each). The CDR3 totals 14 residues. Germline values: CDR1 MNHNY, CDR2 SVGAGI (reference sequence). Trimming left V 6 bases short and J 3 bases short, with 15 bases between. The CDR3 sequence: CASRLGRGLYEQYF. The CDR3 DNA reads TGTGCCAGCAGACTGGGACGGGGTCTCTACGAGCAGTACTTC.

This clonotype was seen repeatedly, ten times or more. The CDR3 protein is CSARESAGKETQYF. The CDR3 DNA reads as TGCAGTGCTAGAGAGAGCGCAGGGAAAGAGACCCAGTACTTC. The V and J genes are TRBV20-1 and TRBJ2-5, with D perhaps matching TRBD1 (5 bases). Germline values: CDR1 DFQATT, CDR2 SNEGSKA (reference sequence). The CDR3 consists of 14 residues. Trimming took off 0 bases at V and 3 bases at J, with 11 bases between the two ends.

The chain is built from TRBV12-3 or TRBV12-4 and TRBJ2-6, with D perhaps assigned TRBD1 or TRBD2 (5 bases each). V was shortened by 5 bases and J by 0 bases, with 11 bases between the two germline ends. The CDR3 spans 16 residues. The chain's CDR3 is CASSPGTASGANVLTF. The DNA for the CDR3 is TGTGCCAGCAGTCCCGGGACGGCCTCTGGGGCCAACGTCCTGACTTTC.

This clonotype has just a few counts. The chain recombines TRBV6-5 with TRBJ2-5; D is possibly TRBD1 (7 bases). The tail of the sequence fits TRBJ2-7 better, so the J call may be wrong. The V gene's germline CDR1 is MNHEY and CDR2 SVGAGI. The CDR3 has 13 residues. CDR3 bases: TGTGCCAGCAGGGAGGGGACAGCCTACGAGCAGTACTTC. Translation: CASREGTAYEQYF.

Only a few counts were recorded for this clonotype. The J gene is TRBJ2-5, the V gene TRBV7-9; no reliable D call. Germline loops: CDR1 SEHNR, CDR2 FQNEAQ (reference sequence). Trimming pared 0 bases from V and 3 bases from J, leaving 8 bases between. The CDR3 is 14 amino acids. This CDR3 is CASSLAADKETQYF. The CDR3 DNA sequence: TGTGCCAGCAGCTTAGCGGCTGATAAAGAGACCCAGTACTTC. The full variable domain, its missing parts supplied by reference TRBV7-9 and TRBJ2-5, is DTGVSQNPRHKITKRGQNVTFRCDPISEHNRLYWYRQTLGQGPEFLTYFQNEAQLEKSRLLSDRFSAERPKGSFSTLEIQRTEQGDSAMYLCASSLAADKETQYFGPGTRLLVL.

As regards this clonotype: One junction end does not reproduce the germline sequence, and a read error may be involved. This chain connects TRBV12-3 or TRBV12-4 to TRBJ1-3; the match to TRBD1 covers 9 bases. This CDR3 has 15 amino acids. CDR3 loop: CASSLSGTGRNAIYF. In DNA, the CDR3 is TGTGCCAGCAGTCTCTCCGGGACAGGGAGAAACGCCATATATTTT.

This sequence joins TRBV4-1 and TRBJ2-1; 8 nucleotides agree with TRBD2. This CDR3 spans 18 amino acids. V trimming: 1 base; J trimming: 0 bases; junction bases outside the gene matches: 8. Germline CDR1 and CDR2: MGHRA and YSYEKL. DNA of the CDR3: TGCGCCAGCAGCCAAGTAGTGACTAGCGATGTCTCCTACAATGAGCAGTTCTTC. Its translation: CASSQVVTSDVSYNEQFF.

The chain carries TRBV7-8 and TRBJ2-7, with 10 bases fitting TRBD2. Germline trimming cut 4 bases from V and 6 bases from J; bases unmatched to any gene: 3. This CDR3 spans 13 amino acids. Per germline, CDR1 SGHVS and CDR2 FQNEAQ. The CDR3, as DNA: TGTGCCAGCAGCTCCGGACTAGCGGTCGAGCAGTACTTC. This translates into CASSSGLAVEQYF.

This chain uses TRBV5-1 with TRBJ2-5; 8 nucleotides line up with TRBD1. CDR1 and CDR2 from the germline V gene are SGHRS and YFSETQ. V shed 3 bases and J 3 bases; nucleotides not matched to a gene: 4. This CDR3 region has 14 residues. The CDR3 nucleotides read TGCGCCAGCAGCTCTTTGACAGGGGAAGAGACCCAGTACTTC. Protein: CASSSLTGEETQYF.

V and J are TRBV11-2 and TRBJ2-4; no clear D gene. This CDR3 has 12 residues. The ends were cut back, 5 bases at V and 5 bases at J, with 7 bases in the middle. Germline CDR1 is SGHAT and CDR2 is FQNNGV. The CDR3 DNA is TGTGCCAGCAGCGGTCAGGAAAACATTCAGTACTTC. Protein: CASSGQENIQYF.

This chain uses TRBV12-5 with TRBJ1-5; D perhaps matches TRBD1 (6 bases). The V and J ends lost 4 bases and 9 bases respectively, with 22 bases between them. The CDR3 consists of 16 residues. Looked up from germline, CDR1 is LGHNT and CDR2 is FRNRAP. CDR3 region: CASGWGAGESDVPQHF. CDR3 DNA sequence: TGTGCTAGTGGTTGGGGAGCAGGGGAGAGCGATGTGCCCCAGCATTTT. The full variable domain, completed using reference TRBV12-5 and TRBJ1-5, is DARVTQTPRHKVTEMGQEVTMRCQPILGHNTVFWYRQTMMQGLELLAYFRNRAPLDDSGMPKDRFSAEMPDATLATLKIQPSEPRDSAVYFCASGWGAGESDVPQHFGDGTRLSIL.

This clonotype has only a few counts. This sequence joins TRBV10-2 and TRBJ2-3; maybe TRBD2 (7 bases). Germline loops: CDR1 WSHSY, CDR2 SAAADI. Deletions cut 3 bases from V and 6 bases from J, with 13 bases between. The length of the CDR3 is 14 residues. The CDR3, as DNA: TGCGCCAGCAGTGATGGGGGGGCCTACGATACGCAGTATTTT. This encodes CASSDGGAYDTQYF.